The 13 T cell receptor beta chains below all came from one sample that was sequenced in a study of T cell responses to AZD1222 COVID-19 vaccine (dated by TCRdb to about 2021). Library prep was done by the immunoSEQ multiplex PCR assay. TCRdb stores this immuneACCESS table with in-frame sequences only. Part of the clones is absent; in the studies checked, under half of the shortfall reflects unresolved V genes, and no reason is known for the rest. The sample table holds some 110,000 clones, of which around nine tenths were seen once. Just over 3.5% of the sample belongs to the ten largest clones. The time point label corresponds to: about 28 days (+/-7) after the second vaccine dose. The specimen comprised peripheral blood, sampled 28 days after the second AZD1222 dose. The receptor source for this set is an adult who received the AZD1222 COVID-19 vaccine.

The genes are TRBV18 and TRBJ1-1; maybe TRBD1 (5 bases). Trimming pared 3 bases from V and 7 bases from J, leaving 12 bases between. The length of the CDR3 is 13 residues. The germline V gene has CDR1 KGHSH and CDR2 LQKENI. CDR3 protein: CASSPIRDHEAFF. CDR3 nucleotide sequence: TGTGCCAGCTCACCTATCCGGGACCATGAAGCTTTCTTT.

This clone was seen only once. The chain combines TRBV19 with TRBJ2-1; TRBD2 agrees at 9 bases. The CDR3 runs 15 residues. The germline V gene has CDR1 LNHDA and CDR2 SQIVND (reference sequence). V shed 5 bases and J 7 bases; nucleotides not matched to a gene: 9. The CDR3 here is CASSDAAGGKNEQFF. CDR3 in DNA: TGTGCCAGTAGTGATGCGGCGGGGGGGAAGAATGAGCAGTTCTTC.

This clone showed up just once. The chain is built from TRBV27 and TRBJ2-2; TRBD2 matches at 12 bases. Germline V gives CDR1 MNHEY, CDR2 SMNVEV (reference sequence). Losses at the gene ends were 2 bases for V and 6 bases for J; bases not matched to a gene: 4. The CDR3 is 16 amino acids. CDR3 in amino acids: CASSLTTSGSAGELFF. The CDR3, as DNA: TGTGCCAGCAGTTTAACGACTAGCGGGAGTGCCGGGGAGCTGTTTTTT.

In DNA, the CDR3 is TGTGCCAGCTCACCGCTCGGGGACAGCTATAGCACAGATACGCAGTATTTT. Translating gives CASSPLGDSYSTDTQYF. The V gene is TRBV18, the J gene TRBJ2-3; 7 positions match TRBD1. CDR3 length: 17 residues. Germline CDR1 reads KGHSH; CDR2 reads LQKENI. V lost 3 bases to trimming and J lost 0 bases; unmatched junction nucleotides: 9.

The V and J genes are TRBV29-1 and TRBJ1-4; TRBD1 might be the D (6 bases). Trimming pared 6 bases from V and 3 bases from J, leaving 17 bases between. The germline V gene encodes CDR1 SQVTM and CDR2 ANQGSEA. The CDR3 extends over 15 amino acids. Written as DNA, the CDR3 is TGCAGCGTACTAACAGGGTTTACGGCTAATGAAAAACTGTTTTTT. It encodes CSVLTGFTANEKLFF. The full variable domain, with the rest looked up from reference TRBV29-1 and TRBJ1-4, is SAVISQKPSRDICQRGTSLTIQCQVDSQVTMMFWYRQQPGQSLTLIATANQGSEATYESGFVIDKFPISRPNLTFSTLTVSNMSPEDSSIYLCSVLTGFTANEKLFFGSGTQLSVL.

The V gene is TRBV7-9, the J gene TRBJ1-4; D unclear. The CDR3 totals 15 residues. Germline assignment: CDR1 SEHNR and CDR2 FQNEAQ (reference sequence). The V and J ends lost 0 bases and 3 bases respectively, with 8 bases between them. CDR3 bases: TGTGCCAGCAGCTTAGCGCAACCCCCTAATGAAAAACTGTTTTTT. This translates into CASSLAQPPNEKLFF.

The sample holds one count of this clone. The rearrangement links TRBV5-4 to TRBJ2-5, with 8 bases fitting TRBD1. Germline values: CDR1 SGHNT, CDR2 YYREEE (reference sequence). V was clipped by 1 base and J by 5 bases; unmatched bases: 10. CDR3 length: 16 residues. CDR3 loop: CASSLMATGGSETQYF. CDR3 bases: TGTGCCAGCAGCTTGATGGCAACAGGGGGGAGTGAGACCCAGTACTTC.

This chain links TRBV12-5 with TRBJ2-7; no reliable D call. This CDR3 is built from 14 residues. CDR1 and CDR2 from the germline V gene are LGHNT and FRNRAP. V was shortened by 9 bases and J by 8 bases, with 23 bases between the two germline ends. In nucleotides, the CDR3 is TGTGCTAGGCATAAGGCGGATGACTTGGAAAAGCAGTACTTC. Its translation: CARHKADDLEKQYF.

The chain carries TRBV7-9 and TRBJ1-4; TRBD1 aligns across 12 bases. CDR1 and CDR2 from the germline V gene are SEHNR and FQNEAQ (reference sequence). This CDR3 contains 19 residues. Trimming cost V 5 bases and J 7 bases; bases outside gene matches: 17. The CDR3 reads CASSPYLRDRGRSSEKLFF. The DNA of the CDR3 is TGTGCCAGCAGCCCCTACCTCCGGGACAGGGGGCGTTCTAGTGAAAAACTGTTTTTT.

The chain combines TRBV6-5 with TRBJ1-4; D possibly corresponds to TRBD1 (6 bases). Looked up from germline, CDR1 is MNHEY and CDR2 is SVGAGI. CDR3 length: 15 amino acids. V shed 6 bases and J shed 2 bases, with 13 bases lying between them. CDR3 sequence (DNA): TGTGCCAGCAGACAGGGACCCTCTACTAATGAAAAACTGTTTTTT. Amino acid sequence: CASRQGPSTNEKLFF.

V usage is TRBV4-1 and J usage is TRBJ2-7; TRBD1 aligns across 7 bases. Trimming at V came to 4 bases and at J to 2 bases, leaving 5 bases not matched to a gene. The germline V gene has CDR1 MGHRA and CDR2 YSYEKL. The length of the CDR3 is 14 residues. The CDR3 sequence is CASSRAGGAYEQYF. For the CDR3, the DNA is TGCGCCAGCAGCCGTGCAGGGGGTGCCTACGAGCAGTACTTC.

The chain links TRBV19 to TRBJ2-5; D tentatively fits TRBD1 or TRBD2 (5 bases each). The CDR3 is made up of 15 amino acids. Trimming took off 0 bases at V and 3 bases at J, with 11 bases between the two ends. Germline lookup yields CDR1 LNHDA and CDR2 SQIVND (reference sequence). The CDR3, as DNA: TGTGCCAGTAGTATAGATGTCAGGGAGAAAGAGACCCAGTACTTC. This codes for CASSIDVREKETQYF. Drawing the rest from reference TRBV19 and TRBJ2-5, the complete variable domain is DGGITQSPKYLFRKEGQNVTLSCEQNLNHDAMYWYRQDPGQGLRLIYYSQIVNDFQKGDIAEGYSVSREKKESFPLTVTSAQKNPTAFYLCASSIDVREKETQYFGPGTRLLVL.

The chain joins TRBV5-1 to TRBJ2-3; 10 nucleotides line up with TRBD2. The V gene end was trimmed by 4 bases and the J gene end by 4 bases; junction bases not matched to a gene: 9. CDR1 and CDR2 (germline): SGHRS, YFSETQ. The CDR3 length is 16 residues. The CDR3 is CASSTGLAVPADTQYF. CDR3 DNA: TGCGCCAGCAGCACCGGACTAGCGGTTCCTGCAGATACGCAGTATTTT.